These T cell receptor beta chains were read from a single sample in a study of CXCR3-negative and CXCR3-positive naive CD8 T cells. TCRdb re-called the 5' RACE reads; one entry per CDR3 protein, DNA not given. This sample lists over 80,000 distinct CDR3 sequences; its ten largest clones have about 1.6%. Specimen: naive CXCR3- CD8+ T cells from blood. These receptors were collected from a human donor in good health. Some clones in this sample may be carry-over from other donors' samples. Each CDR3 is given with its conserved first and last residue.

J gene: TRBJ1-2
V gene: TRBV20-1
CDR3 protein: CSARDTGGGLDYGYTF

J gene: TRBJ2-3
V gene: TRBV28
CDR3 protein: CASSFHIPRRLAGVDTQYF

J gene: TRBJ2-1
V gene: TRBV29-1
CDR3 protein: CSVEILSSYNEQFF

J gene: TRBJ2-7
V gene: TRBV9
CDR3 protein: CASSGRGYEQYF

J gene: TRBJ1-5
V gene: TRBV27
CDR3 protein: CASSFGGAHQPQHF

J gene: TRBJ2-7
V gene: TRBV28
CDR3 protein: CASNGGIRSYEQYF

J gene: TRBJ2-1
V gene: TRBV7-9
CDR3 protein: CASSPGQGALVEQFF

J gene: TRBJ2-7
V gene: TRBV21-1
CDR3 protein: CASSKLPSWTRGHEQYF

J gene: TRBJ2-7
V gene: TRBV15
CDR3 protein: CATSGLAGQELVEQYF

J gene: TRBJ2-5
V gene: TRBV28
CDR3 protein: CASSFGFRETQYF

J gene: TRBJ2-1
V gene: TRBV29-1
CDR3 protein: CSVGIGARDNEQFF

J gene: TRBJ2-5
V gene: TRBV6-5
CDR3 protein: CASSPTDYRGVQETQYF

J gene: TRBJ2-3
V gene: TRBV21-1
CDR3 protein: CASRISGGLTTDTQYF

J gene: TRBJ2-1
V gene: TRBV29-1
CDR3 protein: CSVEATDRGSYNEQFF

J gene: TRBJ2-3
V gene: TRBV27
CDR3 protein: CASSAEGADTDTQYF

J gene: TRBJ2-7
V gene: TRBV6-5
CDR3 protein: CASSPLRDVPGQYF

J gene: TRBJ2-3
V gene: TRBV27
CDR3 protein: CASTGTARHTQYF

J gene: TRBJ2-2
V gene: TRBV7-9
CDR3 protein: CASSLQGQNTGELFF

J gene: TRBJ2-7
V gene: TRBV6-5
CDR3 protein: CASSYIHEQYF

J gene: TRBJ1-5
V gene: TRBV21-1
CDR3 protein: CASEQRQGNQPQHF

J gene: TRBJ2-7
V gene: TRBV10-3
CDR3 protein: CAISERRERYEQYF

J gene: TRBJ2-1
V gene: TRBV28
CDR3 protein: CASSSLTGTSAYNEQFF

J gene: TRBJ2-2
V gene: TRBV29-1
CDR3 protein: CSVDWPNTGELFF

J gene: TRBJ2-7
V gene: TRBV12-3/TRBV12-4
CDR3 protein: CASSATDATYEQYF

J gene: TRBJ2-1
V gene: TRBV12-3/TRBV12-4
CDR3 protein: CASSLAVGASGSYNEQFF

J gene: TRBJ2-7
V gene: TRBV20-1
CDR3 protein: CSARGSPDYEQYF

J gene: TRBJ2-5
V gene: TRBV7-9
CDR3 protein: CASSLMSGTEWEQETQYF

J gene: TRBJ2-1
V gene: TRBV7-3
CDR3 protein: CASSLTGDLPSEQFF

J gene: TRBJ2-1
V gene: TRBV28
CDR3 protein: CASSITSGRAGKISYNEQFF

J gene: TRBJ2-1
V gene: TRBV2
CDR3 protein: CASSETSGTYNEQFF

J gene: TRBJ2-3
V gene: TRBV10-3
CDR3 protein: CAISDPGQVTDTQYF

J gene: TRBJ2-5
V gene: TRBV24-1
CDR3 protein: CATSDGRETQYF

J gene: TRBJ2-7
V gene: TRBV29-1
CDR3 protein: CSAWGGQGPYEQYF

J gene: TRBJ2-1
V gene: TRBV5-5
CDR3 protein: CASSLEPSGGAAYNEQFF

J gene: TRBJ2-7
V gene: TRBV4-1
CDR3 protein: CASSQDFASGVAYEQYF

J gene: TRBJ2-6
V gene: TRBV10-1
CDR3 protein: CASSGGTANSGANVLTF